The sequence of this TCR beta chain was determined in a study of blood T cell repertoires in COVID-19. Study context: Italy, Spain and the United States were the sources of the convalescent and acute COVID-19 samples. T cells, B-cell-depleted T cells, or PBMCs provided the cDNA or gDNA that served as material.

In the source study's methods: Reference gene primer amplification yielded estimated nucleated cell counts. Assay used: immunoSEQ multiplex PCR; TCRdb lists only in-frame clones, some missing. V, J and clone size are those of that table, while D and trimming were read from the DNA. This sample has fewer than 85,000 clones, with roughly 88% found just once. The germline gives CDR1 MDHEN, CDR2 SYDVKM. The CDR3 is 12 amino acids. V gave up 3 bases and J gave up 8 bases, with 10 bases separating them. The sample was peripheral blood. The clonotype originates from a woman in her forties or fifties in a cohort sampled during active COVID-19. The chain has TRBV28 and TRBJ1-1, with unresolved D. The CDR3, as DNA: TGTGCCAGCAGTTTGGGAGGTCTAGAAGCTTTCTTT. Translated, it gives CASSLGGLEAFF.